A selection of T cell receptor beta chains follows, all from one sample in a study of blood T cell repertoires in COVID-19. The method was immunoSEQ multiplex PCR; TCRdb's version includes in-frame clones alone and lacks a portion of them. This sample has about 110,000 clones; 70% to 90% occur once, and the top ten carry 4.8%. The specimen sequenced was peripheral blood. These receptors were taken from a human donor in a cohort sampled during active COVID-19. Each CDR3 is given with its conserved first and last residue. Fields, in order: V gene, CDR3 length, CDR3 protein.

TRBV12-3/TRBV12-4	12	CASTSGTYEQYF
TRBV6-6	14	CASSIRGGGTEAFF
TRBV9	15	CASSARDTTFYEQYF
TRBV6-5	13	CASSPGTPYEQYF
TRBV2	14	CASRWTGADQPQHF
TRBV19	19	CASTWGVIRDSAANYGYTF
TRBV6-6	12	CASSTGSYEQYF
TRBV3-1/TRBV3-2	14	CASSQAPTAYEQYF
TRBV5-1	14	CASSLVGQHNEQFF
TRBV29-1	12	CATLEASETQYF
TRBV6-5	15	CASSKPGQGVDTQYF
TRBV28	17	CASSPPRTGTLTGELFF
TRBV3-1/TRBV3-2	14	CASSQWGQDSPLHF
TRBV6-1	14	CASSERTGPYEQYF
TRBV29-1	12	CSARQGDQPQHF
TRBV6-5	15	CATKTGGVGNQPQHF
TRBV13	16	CASRLGGEGTKNIQYF
TRBV13	15	CASSLGTGIWFEQYF
TRBV5-1	12	CASSSGQFHYTF
TRBV28	12	CASSLSDRRAFF
TRBV2	15	CASSWGQLAKNIQYF
TRBV24-1	16	CATSDSGTATNEKLFF
TRBV19	17	CASSSGTGGTMNTEAFF
TRBV28	15	CASSLSGTGAYEQYF
TRBV20-1	14	CSASAGTGSYEQYF
TRBV5-4	13	CASRDFSGYEQYF
TRBV2	15	CASSPIYTGTTEAFF
TRBV7-9	18	CASSPRGQGIRVGDEQYF
TRBV9	14	CASSATGLLYEQYF